This T cell receptor (beta chain) comes out of a study of cytomegalovirus exposure and HLA in healthy donors. Overall study: Among the approximately 400 donors who were genotyped, approximately 76% fell in the genetic ancestry cluster that is associated with self-reported Caucasian donors.

The study, taken as a whole, reports: The study listed roughly 150 cytomegalovirus-associated TCR beta chains. Presence/absence analyses took donor sequencing depth as roughly uniform.

The CDR3 is 15 residues long. In germline, CDR1 is SGHAT, CDR2 FQNNGV. Trimming took 5 bases from V and 6 from J, leaving 17 bases between them. The study ran its PCR with 60 Vbeta and 13 Jbeta primers. Data came from immunoSEQ multiplex PCR; TCRdb stores just in-frame clones and leaves some out. The top ten hold around 2.3% of the sample, which has 150,000 to 200,000 clones, roughly 83% seen once. On this clone: Its antigen is still unknown.

The chain links TRBV11-2 to TRBJ2-1; perhaps TRBD2 as D (5 bases). Material: PBMCs. This sequence was found in a woman in her 50s in good health and CMV-seronegative. The CDR3: CASSPRTLEGNEQFF. The DNA for the CDR3 is TGTGCCAGCAGCCCCCGGACGCTTGAGGGCAATGAGCAGTTCTTC.